Below are 19 T cell receptor beta chains sequenced from a single sample in a study of blood T cells in healthy people across ages. Primers used in a second PCR of roughly 7 to 11 cycles were a sample-barcoded 5' primer and a J-beta primer mix. TCRdb processed the 5' RACE reads anew with MiXCR; each CDR3 protein has one entry. The sample has fewer than 1 million distinct CDR3 sequences, about 42% seen once. The sequencing sample was made of blood. The receptors come from a man in his sixties in good health.

V and J are TRBV6-5 and TRBJ1-4; possible D gene TRBD1, 6 bases. Looked up from germline, CDR1 is MNHEY and CDR2 is SVGAGI. The V gene lost 2 bases and the J gene lost 5 bases, with 9 bases spanning the gap. This CDR3 contains 14 residues. The CDR3 DNA reads as TGTGCCAGCAGTTACGGGGGCAGGAATGAAAAACTGTTTTTT. This encodes CASSYGGRNEKLFF.

J is TRBJ1-4 and V is TRBV5-6; D is unresolved. V was shortened by 1 base and J by 8 bases, with 15 bases between the two germline ends. Germline V CDR1 and CDR2: SGHDT, YYEEEE. CDR3 size: 15 residues. CDR3: CASSLWEGVREKLFF. As DNA, the CDR3 is TGTGCCAGCAGCTTGTGGGAGGGAGTTCGGGAAAAACTGTTTTTT.

This clonotype was observed a handful of times. This chain uses TRBV29-1 with TRBJ2-1; possibly TRBD1 for D (6 bases). The CDR3 length is 12 residues. Trimming removed 7 bases at V and 7 bases at J, with 14 bases between. Per the germline V gene, CDR1 is SQVTM and CDR2 is ANQGSEA. CDR3 coding DNA: TGCAGCGCCGTAAACAGGGATAATGAGCAGTTCTTC. Protein: CSAVNRDNEQFF.

The table lists this clonotype with a few counts. The V gene is TRBV4-3, the J gene TRBJ2-7; D gene unclear. Germline assignment: CDR1 LGHNA and CDR2 YSLEER. Trimming left V 0 bases short and J 6 bases short, with 15 bases between. The CDR3 loop spans 15 amino acids. CDR3 protein: CASSQDYLSKSEQYF. In nucleotides, the CDR3 is TGCGCCAGCAGCCAAGATTACTTGTCCAAGTCCGAGCAGTACTTC.

This chain links TRBV12-3 or TRBV12-4 with TRBJ2-4; 10 bases align to TRBD2. The J call is doubtful: the DNA matches TRBJ2-7 better. This CDR3 is built from 15 residues. The CDR3 DNA sequence: TGTGCCAGCAGGGGACCTAGCGGGGGTTGCTACGAGCAGTACTTC. Protein sequence: CASRGPSGGCYEQYF.

This clonotype was seen repeatedly, ten times or more. The V gene is TRBV11-3, the J gene TRBJ2-1; 8 bases match TRBD2. CDR1 is SGHNT, CDR2 YENEEA, per germline. The CDR3 is made up of 16 amino acids. The V and J ends lost 5 bases and 8 bases, in that order; junction bases with no gene match: 14. The CDR3 DNA follows: TGTGCCAGCAGCCGGAGATCCGGGACTAGGATCTATGAGCAGTTCTTC. It encodes CASSRRSGTRIYEQFF. Full variable domain (missing parts from reference TRBV11-3 and TRBJ2-1): EAGVVQSPRYKIIEKKQPVAFWCNPISGHNTLYWYLQNLGQGPELLIRYENEEAVDDSQLPKDRFSAERLKGVDSTLKIQPAELGDSAVYLCASSRRSGTRIYEQFFGPGTRLTVL.

The chain joins TRBV20-1 to TRBJ2-7; 11 nucleotides line up with TRBD2. This CDR3 is 15 amino acids long. J lost 1 base, V lost 3 bases, and 5 bases had no gene match. Germline assignment: CDR1 DFQATT and CDR2 SNEGSKA (reference sequence). DNA of the CDR3: TGCAGTGCTAGGAGTACTAGCGGGGGTTCCTACGAGCAGTACTTC. Protein sequence: CSARSTSGGSYEQYF.

This clonotype showed up just a few times. The chain recombines TRBV10-2 with TRBJ2-1; D may be TRBD1 (5 bases). The CDR3 length is 13 residues. The V end lost 4 bases, the J end lost 5 bases, and 9 bases lay between the germline ends. Germline assignment: CDR1 WSHSY and CDR2 SAAADI. CDR3 loop: CASSVRQNNEQFF. The CDR3 DNA sequence: TGCGCCAGCAGTGTTCGACAGAACAATGAGCAGTTCTTC.

This clonotype was seen a few times. The chain combines TRBV18 with TRBJ2-5, with D unclear. The CDR3 spans 13 residues. The germline gives CDR1 KGHSH, CDR2 LQKENI. V was cut by 3 bases and J by 2 bases, with 7 bases left in between. CDR3 nucleotide sequence: TGTGCCAGCTCACCCGAAAGGCAAGAGACCCAGTACTTC. It encodes CASSPERQETQYF.

This clonotype has a count of ten or more. The V gene is TRBV29-1, the J gene TRBJ2-7, with D perhaps TRBD1 (5 bases). The germline V gene encodes CDR1 SQVTM and CDR2 ANQGSEA. The ends were cut back, 1 base at V and 5 bases at J, with 9 bases in the middle. This CDR3 region has 12 residues. The CDR3 loop reads CSVEGRAHEQYF. CDR3 DNA: TGCAGCGTTGAAGGCAGGGCCCACGAGCAGTACTTC.

This chain links TRBV4-2 with TRBJ1-2; D is uncertain. V was clipped by 0 bases and J by 3 bases, with 5 bases between them. The CDR3 is made up of 13 amino acids. Germline CDR1 is LGHNA and CDR2 is YNFKEQ. The CDR3 DNA reads TGTGCCAGCAGCCAAGATTCCCACTATGGCTACACCTTC. This encodes CASSQDSHYGYTF.

The chain combines TRBV3-1 with TRBJ1-2; D not resolved. Germline-derived CDR1 and CDR2 are LGHDT and YNNKEL (reference sequence). This CDR3 has 15 amino acids. Trimming left V 4 bases short and J 4 bases short, with 16 bases between. CDR3 in amino acids: CASSPWDANRYGYTF. The DNA of the CDR3 is TGTGCCAGCAGCCCATGGGATGCCAACCGCTATGGCTACACCTTC.

This chain uses TRBV20-1 with TRBJ1-1; no clear D. The CDR3 has 17 residues. V was pared by 1 base and J by 7 bases, with 25 bases between. Germline assignment: CDR1 DFQATT and CDR2 SNEGSKA (reference sequence). The DNA for the CDR3 is TGCAGTGCTAGAGGGGGAGTAAAAAGCTCGTTGATCAGTGAAGCTTTCTTT. It specifies CSARGGVKSSLISEAFF.

This clonotype was seen at least ten times. This may arise from a read error, as a much more abundant clone is one base away. The chain links TRBV6-5 to TRBJ2-1; tentatively, D is TRBD2 (5 bases). The CDR3 covers 14 residues. The V gene lost 5 bases and the J gene lost 11 bases, with 19 bases spanning the gap. Germline assignment: CDR1 MNHEY and CDR2 SVGAGI. The CDR3 coding sequence is TGTGCCAGCAGTGACACGCCGACTATGCGGCAGCAGTTCTTC. Translation: CASSDTPTMRQQFF.

CDR3 coding DNA: TGTGCCAGCAGCAACCAAGGACAGATATCTAACTATGGCTACACCTTC. Residues: CASSNQGQISNYGYTF. The V gene is TRBV7-9, the J gene TRBJ1-2; a weak D match, TRBD1 (6 bases). This CDR3 has 16 amino acids. Trimming cost V 5 bases and J 0 bases, with 16 bases left between them. Per the germline V gene, CDR1 is SEHNR and CDR2 is FQNEAQ (reference sequence).

J is TRBJ2-1 and V is TRBV20-1, with a tentative D call TRBD2 (7 bases). V was clipped by 2 bases and J by 5 bases, with 19 bases between them. Per the germline V gene, CDR1 is DFQATT and CDR2 is SNEGSKA (reference sequence). The length of the CDR3 is 16 residues. For the CDR3, the DNA is TGCAGTGCTAGACAACCTGGGGGGGGGCGAGACAATGAGCAGTTCTTC. It translates to CSARQPGGGRDNEQFF.

The chain couples TRBV6-2 or TRBV6-3 to TRBJ2-7; D possibly corresponds to TRBD2 (5 bases). Trimming took 6 bases from V and 3 from J, leaving 15 bases between them. The CDR3 runs 14 residues. CDR1 and CDR2 from the germline V gene are MNHEY and SVGEGT. CDR3 loop: CASRGSGLNYEQYF. The CDR3 DNA is TGTGCCAGCAGGGGAAGCGGACTGAACTACGAGCAGTACTTC.

This chain links TRBV6-6 with TRBJ1-2; D is perhaps TRBD1 (6 bases). CDR1 is MNHNY and CDR2 is SVGAGI in the germline V gene (reference sequence). V shed 4 bases and J shed 4 bases, with 22 bases lying between them. CDR3 length: 17 amino acids. The CDR3 spells CASSSKSGTLAFYGYTF. For the CDR3, the DNA is TGTGCCAGCAGTTCGAAATCCGGGACACTCGCTTTCTATGGCTACACCTTC.

The chain employs TRBV10-3 and TRBJ1-1, with D possibly TRBD1 on 5 matching bases. Looked up from germline, CDR1 is ENHRY and CDR2 is SYGVKD. The CDR3 loop spans 12 amino acids. The ends were cut back, 6 bases at V and 4 bases at J, with 9 bases in the middle. The CDR3 DNA reads as TGTGCCATCAGCGGGGGAGGCACTGAAGCTTTCTTT. Translation: CAISGGGTEAFF.